This T cell receptor beta chain was sequenced in a study of cytomegalovirus exposure and HLA in healthy donors. V lost 4 bases, J lost 11 bases, and 12 bases stayed unmatched. CDR1 and CDR2 (germline): SGDLS, YYNGEE. The CDR3 contains 14 residues. PCR amplification relied on 60 Vbeta primers (plus 13 Jbeta primers). Study processing details: Some 10 million of roughly 81 million unique TCR beta chains were shared, per a later count. Sequenced by immunoSEQ multiplex PCR; TCRdb stores in-frame clones only, minus some. That table furnishes V, J and clone size, whereas the DNA furnished D and trimming. There are about 130,000 clones in the sample; about two thirds occur only once, and 2.6% lies in the top ten.

The clonotype was recovered from a woman in her sixties in good health and CMV-seropositive. The chain couples TRBV9 to TRBJ2-3, with 8 bases aligning to TRBD2. The sample was PBMCs. The CDR3 coding sequence is TGTGCCAGCAGCCCCCTCCTTAGCGGGGTCGGGCAGTATTTT. This sequence encodes CASSPLLSGVGQYF.